This paragraph covers one T cell receptor beta chain sequence. This clonotype was found a few times. The antigen it binds to is not known. Base-call qualities are not available, and no considerably larger clone is one nucleotide away. CDR1 and CDR2 are read off the germline V gene as MGHRA and YSYEKL. Trimming takes 1 base from V and 1 base from J, and the germline ends sit 10 bases apart. From the cysteine through the phenylalanine, the CDR3 covers 16 amino acids. Only the CDR3 part of the read is kept: 48 bases, read in frame from the first base. The ophthalmopathy patients had moderately to severely active disease, with a Clinical Activity Score of 3 or higher, a NOSPECS grade of 4 or higher, and a disease duration of less than 3 months. Patients with other autoimmune diseases, uncontrolled infections, pregnancy or lactation were excluded. Diagnosis relied on clinical symptoms, serum thyroxine, TRAb, thyroid ultrasound and orbital computed tomography. Ficoll-Paque density gradient centrifugation was used to isolate PBMCs from approximately 11 ml of fresh peripheral blood. Total RNA was extracted using Trizol reagent, and RNA quality was checked on an Agilent 2100 Bioanalyzer.

This entry comes from a study of Graves' ophthalmopathy and Graves' hyperthyroidism (dated by TCRdb to about 2018). In terms of the full investigation: Peripheral blood was collected at initial diagnosis, before any treatment. TCR beta repertoire signatures were used to distinguish Graves' ophthalmopathy from Graves' hyperthyroidism and to predict progression to ophthalmopathy. In about six hyperthyroidism patients, the T-cell repertoires found in thyroid tissue were compared with those found in blood. Following sampling, methimazole starting at 30 mg daily was administered to hyperthyroidism patients, and high-dose intravenous methylprednisolone was administered to ophthalmopathy patients. To explore V-J signatures that distinguish ophthalmopathy from hyperthyroidism, a discovery set of around 100 patients was enrolled, made up of 40 to 45 with ophthalmopathy and around 57 with stable hyperthyroidism. In total, approximately 140 blood samples were TCR-sequenced: some 40 ophthalmopathy, roughly 80 hyperthyroidism and about 17 hyperthyroidism-to-ophthalmopathy patients. The independent validation cohort included around 19 hyperthyroidism patients plus 17 patients who later progressed from hyperthyroidism to ophthalmopathy.

The study at large found these results: No statistical method was used to set the sample size in advance, and the investigators knew which group each participant was assigned to. Most expanded thyroid clonotypes with frequency above 0.001 were also detected in blood, suggesting blood repertoires may reflect the thyroid immune response. In cross-validation, the 13-signature model distinguished ophthalmopathy from stable hyperthyroidism with around 86% sensitivity and over 81% specificity, while in the test set the corresponding values were about 79% and 69%. In validation, the model predicted ophthalmopathy progression with more than 70% sensitivity and about 73% specificity; some 13 predicted patients were CT-confirmed with GO in a median of around 6.5 months.

TCR beta CDR3 regions were amplified from RNA transcripts for repertoire sequencing. The first round of RT-PCR was done with HTBI primers and the Qiagen OneStep RT-PCR kit, and was followed by a second round of multiplex PCR, then size selection and purification. The libraries underwent paired-end sequencing with 100 bp reads on an Illumina HiSeq2000. On the study's bioinformatics: Reads were processed with SOAPnuke, discarding reads with adapters, uncalled bases, mean Phred below 15, or no exact constant-primer or identifier match. COPE v1.2.5 was used to merge the high-quality paired reads. Each unique nucleotide sequence was defined as a clonotype, and clonotypes were aligned to IMGT TRB V, D and J references with MiTCR v1.1. Only V-J combinations with frequency above 0.0001 were analysed, covering over 98% of repertoires. A TCR clonal expansion and chaos score per V-J combination was defined as the ratio of F50 clonal expansion to chaos observed in the TCRdist matrix. Welch's t-statistics and random forest were used to reduce the features to about twelve V-J combinations, which were then used as input to a naive Bayes classifier. The similarity between thyroid and blood repertoires was quantified using the Morisita-Horn index. TCRdb reanalyzed the raw reads on its own, using fastp at Q25 for trimming and MiXCR for clone calling, and kept in-frame beta chains. Each CDR3 protein gets just one entry, which takes the most common genes and DNA from the rows behind it. The V and J calls reflect TCRdb's pipeline rather than the authors' work. This sample holds hundreds of thousands of distinct CDR3 sequences; roughly two fifths were observed only once. The leading ten clones occupy under 3.5% of the sample.

This TCR derives from an adult man with Graves' ophthalmopathy. The chain joins TRBV4-1 to TRBJ2-2; the D gene is perhaps TRBD2, from 6 matching bases. Sequencing was carried out using peripheral blood. At the DNA level, the sequence is TGCGCCAGCAGCCAAGGCCCCGGGAGGAACACCGGGGAGCTGTTTTTT. Translated, it gives CASSQGPGRNTGELFF.